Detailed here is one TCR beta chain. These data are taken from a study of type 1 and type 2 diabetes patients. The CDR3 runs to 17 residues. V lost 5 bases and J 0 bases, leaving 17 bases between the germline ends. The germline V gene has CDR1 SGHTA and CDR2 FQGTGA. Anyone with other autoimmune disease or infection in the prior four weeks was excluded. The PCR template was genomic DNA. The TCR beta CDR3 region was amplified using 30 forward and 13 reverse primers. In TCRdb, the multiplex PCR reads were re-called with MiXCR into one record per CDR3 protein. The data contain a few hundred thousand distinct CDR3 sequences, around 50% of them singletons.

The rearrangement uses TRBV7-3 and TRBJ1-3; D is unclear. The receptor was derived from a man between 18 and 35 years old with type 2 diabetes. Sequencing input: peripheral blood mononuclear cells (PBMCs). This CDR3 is CASSLTNIRGSGNTIYF. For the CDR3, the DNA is TGTGCCAGCAGCCTTACCAACATCCGCGGCTCTGGAAACACCATATATTTT.